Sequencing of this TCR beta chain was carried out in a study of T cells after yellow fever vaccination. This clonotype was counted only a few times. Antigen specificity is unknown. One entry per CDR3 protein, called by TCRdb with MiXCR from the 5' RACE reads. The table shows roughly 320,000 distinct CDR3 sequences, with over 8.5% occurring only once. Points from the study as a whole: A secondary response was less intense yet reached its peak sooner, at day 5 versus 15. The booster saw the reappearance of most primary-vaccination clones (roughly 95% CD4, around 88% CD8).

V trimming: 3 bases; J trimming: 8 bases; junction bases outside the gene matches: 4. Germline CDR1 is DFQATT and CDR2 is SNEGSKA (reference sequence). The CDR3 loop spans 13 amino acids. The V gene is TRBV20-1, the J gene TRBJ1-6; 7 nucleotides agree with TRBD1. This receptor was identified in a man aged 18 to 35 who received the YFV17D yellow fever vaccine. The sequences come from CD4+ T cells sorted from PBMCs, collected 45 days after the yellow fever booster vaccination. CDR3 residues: CSARRGQDSPLHF. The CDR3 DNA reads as TGCAGTGCTAGGAGGGGGCAAGATTCACCCCTCCACTTT.